Sequencing of this T cell receptor (beta chain) was carried out in a study of Ad26.COV2.S vaccination and SARS-CoV-2 variants. V was pared by 4 bases and J by 9 bases, with 21 bases between. There are 16 residues in the CDR3. Germline lookup yields CDR1 KGHDR and CDR2 SFDVKD. Treatment: about 20 received Ad26.COV2.S at low or high dose, single or two shots; roughly five received placebo; per-sample allocation not given. Sample collection was performed on day 63 after the first vaccine or placebo injection. Generated by immunoSEQ multiplex PCR, the TCRdb table keeps only in-frame clones and is missing some. The sample shows 360,000 or so clones, about 88% of them seen only once.

The sequence was obtained from a person between 18 and 65 years old who received the Ad26.COV2.S COVID-19 vaccine or a placebo. The specimen comprised peripheral blood, sampled in a trial of Ad26.COV2.S vaccine versus placebo. The gene calls are TRBV24-1 and TRBJ2-1; possible D gene TRBD2, 7 bases. The CDR3 sequence: CATSDPRGGGMGEQFF. The CDR3 DNA reads as TGTGCCACCAGTGACCCACGAGGGGGGGGAATGGGTGAGCAGTTCTTC.